A single sample gave rise to the 31 T cell receptor beta chains below, sequenced in a study of CD4 T cells in relation to SARS-CoV-2 and coronaviruses. Repertoires were generated with immunoSEQ multiplex PCR, while TCRdb's copy carries only in-frame clones and drops some. This repertoire shows tens of thousands of clones, approximately 72% found once; its top ten account for 9% to 15%. Unexposed donor CD4+ T cells date from about 2011-2018, before the COVID-19 pandemic. The cells were cultured for approximately 10 days before CD4+ T cells were isolated. No antigen has been identified for these receptors. Material: CD4+ T cells from PBMCs, cultured in vitro. Every receptor here comes from a human donor in good health.

This chain joins TRBV9 and TRBJ1-2; 7 bases line up with TRBD1. The CDR3 consists of 15 residues. After removal of 4 bases from V and 2 bases from J, the junction contained 8 bases not matched to a gene. The germline V gene encodes CDR1 SGDLS and CDR2 YYNGEE. CDR3 sequence: CASSLREQGNYGYTF. CDR3 DNA: TGTGCCAGCAGCCTTAGAGAACAGGGGAACTATGGCTACACCTTC.

The genes are TRBV10-3 and TRBJ1-2; no definite D call. The V end was cut by 3 bases, the J end by 5 bases, with 10 bases between. Germline lookup yields CDR1 ENHRY and CDR2 SYGVKD. The CDR3 contains 13 residues. The CDR3 reads CAISDKAEYGYTF. The CDR3 DNA reads as TGTGCCATCAGTGATAAGGCGGAGTATGGCTACACCTTC.

The chain joins TRBV6-5 to TRBJ2-5, with D possibly being TRBD2 (5 bases). Trimming removed 0 bases from V and 5 bases from J, with 13 bases in between. Germline V gives CDR1 MNHEY, CDR2 SVGAGI. The CDR3 has 15 residues. In nucleotides, the CDR3 is TGTGCCAGCAGTTACTCCCTAAATCCGGGGGAGACCCAGTACTTC. Its translation: CASSYSLNPGETQYF.

The chain carries TRBV19 and TRBJ2-2; the match to TRBD2 covers 8 bases. J lost 4 bases, V lost 8 bases, and 12 bases had no gene match. The CDR3 is 16 residues long. Germline CDR1 LNHDA, CDR2 SQIVND (reference sequence). The CDR3 region is CASSALLAASTGELFF. DNA for the CDR3: TGTGCCAGTTCCGCACTACTAGCGGCCAGCACCGGGGAGCTGTTTTTT.

This chain joins TRBV7-6 and TRBJ2-2; D uncertain. The CDR3 covers 14 residues. The ends were cut back, 1 base at V and 1 base at J, with 4 bases in the middle. Germline V gene lookup returns CDR1 SGHVS and CDR2 FNYEAQ. Written as DNA, the CDR3 is TGTGCCAGCAGCTTAGGTCAGAACACCGGGGAGCTGTTTTTT. It translates to CASSLGQNTGELFF.

This rearrangement joins TRBV19 to TRBJ1-5; perhaps TRBD1 as D (5 bases). From germline, CDR1 is LNHDA and CDR2 SQIVND (reference sequence). The CDR3 contains 13 residues. V gave up 8 bases and J gave up 3 bases, with 11 bases separating them. This CDR3 reads CASATDSNQPQHF. The DNA of the CDR3 is TGTGCCAGTGCGACAGACTCCAATCAGCCCCAGCATTTT.

The rearrangement uses TRBV28 and TRBJ2-7; the D call may be TRBD1 or TRBD2 (5 bases each). The CDR3 has 12 amino acids. Germline lookup yields CDR1 MDHEN and CDR2 SYDVKM. The V end was cut by 0 bases, the J end by 8 bases, with 8 bases between. The CDR3 loop is CASSLWGTQQYF. The DNA of the CDR3 is TGTGCCAGCAGTTTATGGGGGACGCAGCAGTACTTC. The full variable domain, in which reference TRBV28 and TRBJ2-7 provide the parts outside the CDR3, is DVKVTQSSRYLVKRTGEKVFLECVQDMDHENMFWYRQDPGLGLRLIYFSYDVKMKEKGDIPEGYSVSREKKERFSLILESASTNQTSMYLCASSLWGTQQYFGPGTRLTVT.

The J gene is TRBJ1-2, the V gene TRBV24-1; 7 bases agree with TRBD1. The length of the CDR3 is 14 residues. Losses at the gene ends were 7 bases for V and 4 bases for J; bases not matched to a gene: 8. Germline CDR1 is KGHDR and CDR2 is SFDVKD. This CDR3 reads CATSGQDVSYGYTF. For the CDR3, the DNA is TGTGCCACCAGCGGACAGGATGTTAGCTATGGCTACACCTTC.

The J gene is TRBJ2-7, the V gene TRBV11-3; possibly TRBD1 for D (6 bases). Trimming cost V 3 bases and J 3 bases, with 18 bases left between them. The CDR3 is 16 residues long. Germline CDR1 and CDR2: SGHNT and YENEEA. CDR3: CASSLAGVPVCYEQYF. The CDR3 DNA follows: TGTGCCAGCAGCTTGGCAGGGGTCCCTGTTTGCTACGAGCAGTACTTC.

V and J are TRBV7-9 and TRBJ2-3, with TRBD2 matching over 11 bases. J lost 6 bases, V lost 5 bases, and 7 bases had no gene match. The CDR3 extends over 15 amino acids. Germline V CDR1 and CDR2: SEHNR, FQNEAQ (reference sequence). For the CDR3, the DNA is TGTGCCAGCAGCAGGGGACTAGCGGCGCGGGATACGCAGTATTTT. Amino acids: CASSRGLAARDTQYF.

The V gene is TRBV18, the J gene TRBJ2-5; no clear D. Germline values: CDR1 KGHSH, CDR2 LQKENI. This CDR3 contains 13 residues. Between the trimmed V and J ends, which lost 4 bases and 1 base, there was a span of 7 bases. CDR3 residues: CASSRELQETQYF. The CDR3 DNA reads TGTGCCAGCTCACGCGAACTCCAAGAGACCCAGTACTTC.

This clone occurred a few times. The rearrangement uses TRBV27 and TRBJ1-2, with D unresolved. V lost 6 bases, J lost 3 bases, and 8 bases lay in between. There are 12 residues in the CDR3. Per the germline V gene, CDR1 is MNHEY and CDR2 is SMNVEV (reference sequence). The CDR3 region is CASRGPYYGYTF. CDR3 sequence (DNA): TGTGCCAGCAGGGGCCCCTACTATGGCTACACCTTC.

The V call is TRBV18, the J call TRBJ1-1; unclear D gene. CDR1 is KGHSH, CDR2 LQKENI, per germline. V dropped 2 bases and J dropped 1 base, with 11 bases sitting between them. The CDR3 runs 15 residues. Written as DNA, the CDR3 is TGTGCCAGCTCACCAGGGCGCGGGAGGAACACTGAAGCTTTCTTT. This sequence encodes CASSPGRGRNTEAFF.

V and J are TRBV5-4 and TRBJ2-2; TRBD2 is a possible D gene (5 bases). Germline loops: CDR1 SGHNT, CDR2 YYREEE (reference sequence). Trimming took 5 bases from V and 5 from J, leaving 19 bases between them. This CDR3 is 16 amino acids long. The CDR3 spells CASSREAATGTGELFF. Written as DNA, the CDR3 is TGTGCCAGCAGTCGAGAAGCGGCCACGGGGACCGGGGAGCTGTTTTTT. Variable domain in full (rest from reference TRBV5-4 and TRBJ2-2): ETGVTQSPTHLIKTRGQQVTLRCSSQSGHNTVSWYQQALGQGPQFIFQYYREEENGRGNFPPRFSGLQFPNYSSELNVNALELDDSALYLCASSREAATGTGELFFGEGSRLTVL.

V gene TRBV5-1 combines with J gene TRBJ2-7; 11 nucleotides line up with TRBD2. This CDR3 is built from 16 residues. With V trimmed by 1 base and J by 2 bases, 5 bases remained unmatched. Germline V CDR1 and CDR2: SGHRS, YFSETQ. This CDR3 reads CASSLPLAGGAYEQYF. CDR3 DNA sequence: TGCGCCAGCAGCTTGCCGCTAGCGGGGGGAGCCTACGAGCAGTACTTC.

V usage is TRBV30 and J usage is TRBJ1-5; D gene uncertain. V shed 2 bases and J shed 9 bases, with 11 bases lying between them. Looked up from germline, CDR1 is GTSNPN and CDR2 is SVGIG (reference sequence). The CDR3 runs 12 residues. This chain's CDR3 is CAWSTPTGPQHF. The DNA of the CDR3 is TGTGCCTGGAGTACCCCCACGGGGCCCCAGCATTTT.

This clone was counted once. The rearrangement joins TRBV2 to TRBJ2-5; 7 bases line up with TRBD1. This CDR3 region has 15 residues. V lost 5 bases and J lost 4; bases outside the gene matches: 10. CDR1 and CDR2 (germline): SNHLY, FYNNEI. CDR3: CASSQQGQGSETQYF. The CDR3 coding sequence is TGTGCCAGCAGTCAACAGGGGCAGGGATCAGAGACCCAGTACTTC.

This chain joins TRBV6-1 and TRBJ2-1, with 8 bases identical to TRBD2. CDR1 is MNHNS, CDR2 SASEGT, per germline. Losses at the gene ends were 4 bases for V and 0 bases for J; bases not matched to a gene: 11. This CDR3 has 18 residues. For the CDR3, the DNA is TGTGCCAGCAGTGTCTTGGTCCGCGGGAGGAGCTCCTACAATGAGCAGTTCTTC. It encodes CASSVLVRGRSSYNEQFF.

V usage is TRBV19 and J usage is TRBJ2-2, with 11 bases that match TRBD1. Germline V CDR1 and CDR2: LNHDA, SQIVND (reference sequence). Trimming at V came to 7 bases and at J to 6 bases, leaving 10 bases not matched to a gene. The CDR3 totals 16 residues. The CDR3 spells CASKPLGQGAAGELFF. CDR3 in DNA: TGTGCCAGTAAGCCCTTAGGACAGGGGGCCGCCGGGGAGCTGTTTTTT.

The gene calls are TRBV30 and TRBJ1-5, with D possibly TRBD1 on 5 matching bases. The germline V and J ends were trimmed by 1 base and 3 bases, with 13 bases remaining between them. The CDR3 is 15 amino acids. Germline values: CDR1 GTSNPN, CDR2 SVGIG (reference sequence). CDR3 DNA: TGTGCCTGGAGTGGAAAGGGACTGTACAATCAGCCCCAGCATTTT. It specifies CAWSGKGLYNQPQHF.

This chain joins TRBV5-1 and TRBJ2-2; TRBD2 matches 9 bases. This CDR3 region has 15 residues. Unmatched junction bases numbered 2, after V lost 3 bases and J lost 2 bases. Per germline, CDR1 SGHRS and CDR2 YFSETQ. The CDR3 sequence: CASSSGTSNTGELFF. The DNA for the CDR3 is TGCGCCAGCAGCTCCGGGACTAGCAACACCGGGGAGCTGTTTTTT.

The table lists this clone with a few counts. The V and J genes are TRBV27 and TRBJ1-6, with 8 nucleotides matching TRBD1. Germline lookup yields CDR1 MNHEY and CDR2 SMNVEV (reference sequence). After removal of 5 bases from V and 9 bases from J, the junction contained 9 bases not matched to a gene. The CDR3 sequence is 15 residues long. CDR3 bases: TGTGCCAGCAGTCCAAGGACAGGGAGGGCTTCACCCCTCCACTTT. Translation: CASSPRTGRASPLHF.

This clone was observed a handful of times. V and J are TRBV9 and TRBJ2-1, with TRBD2 as a possible D gene (7 bases). CDR3 length equals 15 residues. Trimming stripped 4 bases from V and 9 bases from J, with 20 bases between. CDR1 SGDLS and CDR2 YYNGEE come from the germline V gene. Here the CDR3 DNA reads TGTGCCAGCAGCTCCCGGGGGCCGCCGGGGGGTGAGCAGTTCTTC. Translated, it gives CASSSRGPPGGEQFF.

This sequence joins TRBV7-6 and TRBJ2-3; D possibly corresponds to TRBD2 (6 bases). Trimming left V 4 bases short and J 6 bases short, with 14 bases between. This CDR3 contains 14 residues. CDR1 and CDR2 from the germline V gene are SGHVS and FNYEAQ. The CDR3 nucleotides are TGTGCCAGCAGCTCCAGGACGGCGGGGGATACGCAGTATTTT. Translated, it gives CASSSRTAGDTQYF.

The rearrangement joins TRBV7-8 to TRBJ1-2; D uncertain. There are 14 residues in the CDR3. The V gene lost 1 base and the J gene lost 3 bases, with 9 bases spanning the gap. CDR1 and CDR2 (germline): SGHVS, FQNEAQ. CDR3 DNA sequence: TGTGCCAGCAGCTTAGATCTAAGGGACTATGGCTACACCTTC. Translating it yields CASSLDLRDYGYTF.

The genes are TRBV2 and TRBJ1-2, with 9 nucleotides matching TRBD1. Trimming at V came to 9 bases and at J to 2 bases, leaving 13 bases not matched to a gene. There are 16 residues in the CDR3. Germline V gene sequence: CDR1 SNHLY, CDR2 FYNNEI. The CDR3 reads CASCVIRDRVNYGYTF. Written as DNA, the CDR3 is TGTGCCAGTTGTGTTATTAGGGACAGGGTGAACTATGGCTACACCTTC.

The chain carries TRBV30 and TRBJ2-3; D not resolved. CDR1 GTSNPN and CDR2 SVGIG come from the germline V gene (reference sequence). Trimming stripped 3 bases from V and 2 bases from J, with 12 bases between. The CDR3 has 14 amino acids. CDR3 region: CAWRTASSTDTQYF. CDR3 DNA sequence: TGTGCCTGGAGGACGGCCTCTTCCACAGATACGCAGTATTTT.

The CDR3 reads CASSETWGGTQYF. Here the CDR3 DNA reads TGTGCCAGCAGCGAGACTTGGGGGGGGACCCAGTACTTC. The rearrangement uses TRBV6-5 and TRBJ2-5; 7 bases match TRBD2. The CDR3 has 13 residues. CDR1 and CDR2 (germline): MNHEY, SVGAGI. V gave up 6 bases and J gave up 7 bases; unmatched junction bases: 8.

This clone was counted a few times. The chain employs TRBV5-1 and TRBJ1-1; possible D gene TRBD1, 5 bases. CDR1 and CDR2 from the germline V gene are SGHRS and YFSETQ. Deletions cut 4 bases from V and 3 bases from J, with 19 bases between. The CDR3 is 16 residues long. This CDR3 is CASSTGGGAGDTEAFF. The CDR3 DNA reads as TGCGCCAGCAGCACTGGGGGAGGGGCGGGGGACACTGAAGCTTTCTTT.

The rearrangement joins TRBV25-1 to TRBJ1-1, with D maybe TRBD1 (5 bases). The CDR3 covers 15 residues. CDR1 MGHDK and CDR2 SYGVNS come from the germline V gene. The V gene lost 8 bases and the J gene lost 2 bases, with 18 bases spanning the gap. This chain's CDR3 is CASERGFGQNTEAFF. In DNA, the CDR3 is TGTGCCAGCGAAAGGGGTTTTGGGCAAAACACTGAAGCTTTCTTT.

This chain uses TRBV6-5 with TRBJ1-2; a possible D gene is TRBD1 (6 bases). The CDR3 length is 14 residues. Deletions cut 6 bases from V and 10 bases from J, with 21 bases between. The germline gives CDR1 MNHEY, CDR2 SVGAGI. DNA of the CDR3: TGTGCCAGCAGCCGCACCGGGACAACGCTAGACTACACCTTC. Protein product: CASSRTGTTLDYTF.